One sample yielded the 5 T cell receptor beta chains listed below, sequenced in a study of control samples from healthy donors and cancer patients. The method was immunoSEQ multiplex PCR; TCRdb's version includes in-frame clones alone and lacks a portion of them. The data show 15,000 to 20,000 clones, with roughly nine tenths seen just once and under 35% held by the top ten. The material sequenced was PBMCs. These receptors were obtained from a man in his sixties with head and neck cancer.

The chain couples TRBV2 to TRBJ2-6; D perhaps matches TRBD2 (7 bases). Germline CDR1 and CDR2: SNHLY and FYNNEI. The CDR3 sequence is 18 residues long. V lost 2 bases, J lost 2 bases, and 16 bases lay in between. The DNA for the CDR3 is TGTGCCAGCAGTGAATGGTCGGGGGGCGTCCCTGGGGCCAACGTCCTGACTTTC. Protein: CASSEWSGGVPGANVLTF.

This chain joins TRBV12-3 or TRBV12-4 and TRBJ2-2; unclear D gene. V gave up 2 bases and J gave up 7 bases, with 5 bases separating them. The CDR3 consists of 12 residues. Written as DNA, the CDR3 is TGTGCCAGCAGTTTATTGGGCGGGGAGCTGTTTTTT. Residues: CASSLLGGELFF.

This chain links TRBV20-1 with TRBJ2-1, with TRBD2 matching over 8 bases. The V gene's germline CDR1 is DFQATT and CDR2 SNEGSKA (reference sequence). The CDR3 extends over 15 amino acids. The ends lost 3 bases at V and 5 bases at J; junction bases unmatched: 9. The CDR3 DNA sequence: TGCAGTGCTAGTGGGGCGGGGGGAATTCACAATGAGCAGTTCTTC. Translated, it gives CSASGAGGIHNEQFF.

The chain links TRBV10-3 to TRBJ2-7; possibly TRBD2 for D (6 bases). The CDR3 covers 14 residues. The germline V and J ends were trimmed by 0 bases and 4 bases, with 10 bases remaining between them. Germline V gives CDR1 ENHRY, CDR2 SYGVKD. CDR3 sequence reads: CAISESWRGYEQYF. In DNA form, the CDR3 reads TGTGCCATCAGTGAGTCTTGGCGGGGTTACGAGCAGTACTTC.

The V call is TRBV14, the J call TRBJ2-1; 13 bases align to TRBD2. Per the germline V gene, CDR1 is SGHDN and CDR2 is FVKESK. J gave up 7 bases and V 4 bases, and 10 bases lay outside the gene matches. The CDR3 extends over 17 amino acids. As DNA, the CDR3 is TGTGCCAGCAGCCGATCTCCGGGACTAGCGGGGCGTAATGAGCAGTTCTTC. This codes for CASSRSPGLAGRNEQFF.